The 11 T cell receptor beta chains below were found in one sample sequenced in a study of blood T cell repertoires in COVID-19. The data were produced by immunoSEQ multiplex PCR, yet TCRdb's version contains in-frame clones alone and is incomplete. This sample carries nearly 350,000 clones, about 87% of them seen once, and the ten largest clones take under 6.5%. Sequencing was performed on peripheral blood. Receptors were obtained from a woman in her forties or fifties with COVID-19, enrolled during active disease.

This chain joins TRBV11-3 and TRBJ2-1, with 7 bases that match TRBD1. There are 15 residues in the CDR3. The V gene end was trimmed by 4 bases and the J gene end by 1 base; junction bases not matched to a gene: 4. Germline V lookup: CDR1 SGHNT, CDR2 YENEEA. CDR3 loop: CASSSKGQSYNEQFF. CDR3 sequence (DNA): TGTGCCAGCAGCTCCAAGGGACAGTCCTACAATGAGCAGTTCTTC.

This chain links TRBV29-1 with TRBJ1-3; D uncertain. The CDR3 runs 14 residues. In germline, CDR1 is SQVTM, CDR2 ANQGSEA. V was pared by 7 bases and J by 0 bases, with 13 bases between. CDR3 sequence: CSAFDWSSGNTIYF. The DNA for the CDR3 is TGCAGCGCCTTTGATTGGAGCTCTGGAAACACCATATATTTT.

The count of this clone is one. This chain connects TRBV7-2 to TRBJ1-5; TRBD1 might be the D (6 bases). Germline CDR1 reads SGHTA; CDR2 reads FQGNSA. The CDR3 consists of 16 residues. Trimming cost V 1 base and J 5 bases, with 15 bases left between them. The CDR3 DNA is TGTGCCAGCAGCTTAGAGTCACAGGGCAACGATCAGCCCCAGCATTTT. Translated: CASSLESQGNDQPQHF.

This clone was seen once. The rearrangement joins TRBV3-1 (or the pseudogene TRBV3-2) to TRBJ2-2; 8 bases align to TRBD1. Germline loops: CDR1 LGHDT, CDR2 YNNKEL (reference sequence). The junction had 7 bases not matched to a gene; V was cut back by 7 bases and J by 0 bases. CDR3 length: 16 amino acids. CDR3 loop: CASMTGVRPNTGELFF. The CDR3 bases are TGTGCCAGCATGACAGGGGTGCGGCCGAACACCGGGGAGCTGTTTTTT.

The chain links TRBV15 to TRBJ1-6, with D possibly being TRBD1 (5 bases). From germline, CDR1 is LNHNV and CDR2 YYDKDF (reference sequence). V shed 7 bases and J shed 1 base, with 11 bases lying between them. CDR3 length: 15 amino acids. CDR3 DNA: TGTGCCACCAACGCAGGGACTTCCTATAATTCACCCCTCCACTTT. Its translation: CATNAGTSYNSPLHF.

This rearrangement joins TRBV18 to TRBJ2-2; no clear D gene. The CDR3 runs to 14 residues. V lost 0 bases, J lost 7 bases, and 9 bases lay in between. Looked up from germline, CDR1 is KGHSH and CDR2 is LQKENI. The CDR3 DNA sequence: TGTGCCAGCTCACCACCGTCCATTAGCGGGGAGCTGTTTTTT. Residues: CASSPPSISGELFF. The full variable domain, with the rest looked up from reference TRBV18 and TRBJ2-2, is NAGVMQNPRHLVRRRGQEARLRCSPMKGHSHVYWYRQLPEEGLKFMVYLQKENIIDESGMPKERFSAEFPKEGPSILRIQQVVRGDSAAYFCASSPPSISGELFFGEGSRLTVL.

The rearrangement uses TRBV11-2 and TRBJ2-1; the match to TRBD2 covers 12 bases. CDR1 and CDR2 from the germline V gene are SGHAT and FQNNGV. CDR3 length: 14 residues. V trimming: 5 bases; J trimming: 8 bases; junction bases outside the gene matches: 4. As DNA, the CDR3 is TGTGCCAGCAGCCAGGGACTAGCGGGCTATGAGCAGTTCTTC. It translates to CASSQGLAGYEQFF. The variable domain in full, completed from reference TRBV11-2 and TRBJ2-1, reads EAGVAQSPRYKIIEKRQSVAFWCNPISGHATLYWYQQILGQGPKLLIQFQNNGVVDDSQLPKDRFSAERLKGVDSTLKIQPAKLEDSAVYLCASSQGLAGYEQFFGPGTRLTVL.

The chain has TRBV2 and TRBJ1-4; D perhaps matches TRBD1 (6 bases). CDR1 and CDR2 (germline): SNHLY, FYNNEI. The CDR3 runs to 13 residues. Trimming took off 6 bases at V and 5 bases at J, with 10 bases between the two ends. In DNA, the CDR3 is TGTGCCAGCAGCGACAGGAGGAATGAAAAACTGTTTTTT. Translating it yields CASSDRRNEKLFF.

The chain joins TRBV9 to TRBJ2-1; TRBD2 is a possible D gene (5 bases). This CDR3 region has 12 residues. The ends were cut back, 6 bases at V and 12 bases at J, with 16 bases in the middle. CDR1 is SGDLS, CDR2 YYNGEE, per germline. CDR3 sequence (DNA): TGTGCCAGCAACGGGGATTTTGGAGGGCAGTTCTTC. The encoded protein is CASNGDFGGQFF.

The chain joins TRBV27 to TRBJ2-6; the D gene is possibly TRBD1 (5 bases). Germline V CDR1 and CDR2: MNHEY, SMNVEV (reference sequence). This CDR3 has 14 amino acids. Trimming took off 2 bases at V and 4 bases at J, with 6 bases between the two ends. The CDR3, as DNA: TGTGCCAGCAGTTTAGGGGCCGGGGCCAACGTCCTGACTTTC. Amino acids: CASSLGAGANVLTF.

The rearrangement joins TRBV5-1 to TRBJ1-2; D might be TRBD1 (5 bases). The CDR3 is 14 amino acids. V was shortened by 0 bases and J by 1 base, with 7 bases between the two germline ends. Germline V gene data show CDR1 as SGHRS and CDR2 as YFSETQ. In nucleotides, the CDR3 is TGCGCCAGCAGCTTGGGACAGCTTAACTATGGCTACACCTTC. Protein sequence: CASSLGQLNYGYTF.